The 2 T cell receptor beta chains below all came from one sample that was sequenced in a study of esophageal squamous cell carcinoma under preoperative chemotherapy. MiXCR, applied by TCRdb to the PCR reads, yields one record per CDR3 protein. In the table there are 15,000 to 20,000 distinct CDR3 sequences, 40% to 55% of which are singletons. Indicated time point: after preoperative PTX-NDP chemotherapy. Sampling was done from a patient given preoperative chemotherapy. The receptors shown here come from a human donor with esophageal squamous cell carcinoma. The donor label of this sample is uncertain.

This chain joins TRBV12-5 and TRBJ2-7; no firm D call. The CDR3 runs to 13 residues. CDR1 is LGHNT, CDR2 FRNRAP, per germline. This chain's CDR3 is CVLHPCLYYEQYF. The DNA for the CDR3 is TGTGTCTTACATCCGTGCCTATACTACGAGCAGTACTTC.

The CDR3 DNA follows: TGTGCCAGCAGCGTAATCGGTGCGGGCGGTGACCAAGATACGCAGTACTTC. Amino acids: CASSVIGAGGDQDTQYF. The chain couples TRBV7-2 to TRBJ2-5, with a possible D match to TRBD2 (5 bases). The CDR3 runs 17 residues. V lost 5 bases and J 11 bases, leaving 30 bases between the germline ends. The germline CDR1 and CDR2 sequences are SGHTA and FQGNSA.